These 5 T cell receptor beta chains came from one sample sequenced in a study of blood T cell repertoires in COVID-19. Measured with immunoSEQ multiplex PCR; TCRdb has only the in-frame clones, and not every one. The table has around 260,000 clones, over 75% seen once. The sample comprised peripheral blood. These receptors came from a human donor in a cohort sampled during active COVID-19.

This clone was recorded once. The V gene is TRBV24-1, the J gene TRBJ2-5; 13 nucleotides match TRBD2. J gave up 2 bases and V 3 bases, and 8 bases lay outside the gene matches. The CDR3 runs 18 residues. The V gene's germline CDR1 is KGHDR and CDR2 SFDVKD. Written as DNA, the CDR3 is TGTGCCACCAGTGATCCCTCTCCGACTAGCGGGAGGCAAGAGACCCAGTACTTC. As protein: CATSDPSPTSGRQETQYF.

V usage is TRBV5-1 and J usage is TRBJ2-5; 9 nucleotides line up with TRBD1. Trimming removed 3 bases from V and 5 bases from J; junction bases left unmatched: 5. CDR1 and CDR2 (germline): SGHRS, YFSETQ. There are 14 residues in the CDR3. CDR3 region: CASSWDRAKETQYF. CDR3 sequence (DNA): TGCGCCAGCAGCTGGGACAGGGCGAAGGAGACCCAGTACTTC.

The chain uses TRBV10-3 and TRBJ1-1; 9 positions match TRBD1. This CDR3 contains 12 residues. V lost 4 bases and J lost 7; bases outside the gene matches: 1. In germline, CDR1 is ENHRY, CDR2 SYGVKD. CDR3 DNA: TGTGCCATCAGTGGACAGGGGGGTGAAGCTTTCTTT. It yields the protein CAISGQGGEAFF.

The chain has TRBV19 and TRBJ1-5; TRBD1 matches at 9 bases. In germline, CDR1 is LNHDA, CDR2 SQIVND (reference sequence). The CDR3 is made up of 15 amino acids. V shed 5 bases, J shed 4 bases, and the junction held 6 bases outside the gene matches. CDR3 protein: CASSDGTGLNQPQHF. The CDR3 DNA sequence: TGTGCCAGTAGTGATGGGACAGGGCTGAATCAGCCCCAGCATTTT. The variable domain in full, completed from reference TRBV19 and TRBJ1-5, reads DGGITQSPKYLFRKEGQNVTLSCEQNLNHDAMYWYRQDPGQGLRLIYYSQIVNDFQKGDIAEGYSVSREKKESFPLTVTSAQKNPTAFYLCASSDGTGLNQPQHFGDGTRLSIL.

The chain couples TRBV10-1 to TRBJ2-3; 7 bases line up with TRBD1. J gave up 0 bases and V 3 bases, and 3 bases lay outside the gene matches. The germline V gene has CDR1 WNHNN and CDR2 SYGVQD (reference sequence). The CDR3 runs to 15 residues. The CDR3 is CASSELGQSTDTQYF. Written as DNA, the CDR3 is TGCGCCAGCAGTGAATTGGGACAGAGCACAGATACGCAGTATTTT.